Listed below are T cell receptor beta chains from one sample, sequenced in a study of human T cells and chemical hapten exposure. TCRdb re-analysed the RACE reads in MiXCR, keeping a single row per CDR3 protein. The sample lists about 77,000 distinct CDR3 sequences; about 15% were seen once. Sequenced here: whole blood, sampled in connection with sensitization to the hapten diphenylcyclopropenone (DPC). These receptors came from a woman between 45 and 65 years old with alopecia areata. Some clones in this sample may be carry-over from other donors' samples. CDR3s include the opening cysteine and the closing phenylalanine or tryptophan. Each record gives: clone size, J gene, V gene, D gene, CDR3 protein, CDR3 DNA. D genes are given only for firm matches. Some rows mark clone size as missing; the rest say once, few, many or name a class of expanded clone.

clone_size: .
j_call: TRBJ1-4
v_call: TRBV5-5
d_call: TRBD1
cdr3_aa: CASSLRDRQGRGEKLFF
cdr3_nt: TGTGCCAGCAGCTTACGGGACAGACAAGGCCGTGGTGAAAAACTGTTTTTT

clone_size: .
j_call: TRBJ2-4
v_call: TRBV27
d_call: .
cdr3_aa: CASRSLGESKNIQYF
cdr3_nt: TGTGCCAGCAGAAGTTTAGGGGAATCCAAAAACATTCAGTACTTC

clone_size: few
j_call: TRBJ2-3
v_call: TRBV5-4
d_call: TRBD2
cdr3_aa: CASSLWRENTDTQYF
cdr3_nt: TGTGCCAGCAGCTTATGGCGGGAGAACACAGATACGCAGTATTTT

clone_size: .
j_call: TRBJ2-6
v_call: TRBV6-1
d_call: .
cdr3_aa: CASSEQSGANVLTF
cdr3_nt: TGTGCCAGCAGTGAACAATCTGGGGCCAACGTCCTGACTTTC

clone_size: few
j_call: TRBJ2-1
v_call: TRBV7-2
d_call: .
cdr3_aa: CASSSEGGEEQFF
cdr3_nt: TGTGCCAGCAGCTCGGAGGGCGGCGAGGAGCAGTTCTTC

clone_size: few
j_call: TRBJ2-3
v_call: TRBV5-1
d_call: .
cdr3_aa: CASSLDIQGRKTQYF
cdr3_nt: TGCGCCAGCAGCTTGGACATCCAGGGGAGGAAGACGCAGTATTTT

clone_size: few
j_call: TRBJ2-1
v_call: TRBV6-6
d_call: .
cdr3_aa: CASSYADFLVNEQFF
cdr3_nt: TGTGCCAGCAGTTATGCGGACTTTTTAGTCAATGAGCAGTTCTTC

clone_size: .
j_call: TRBJ1-4
v_call: TRBV12-3/TRBV12-4
d_call: .
cdr3_aa: CALASGEKLFF
cdr3_nt: TGTGCCCTCGCGTCGGGGGAAAAACTGTTTTTT

clone_size: few
j_call: TRBJ2-7
v_call: TRBV2
d_call: .
cdr3_aa: CASSERGSGYEQYF
cdr3_nt: TGTGCCAGCAGTGAAAGGGGTTCGGGGTACGAGCAGTACTTC

clone_size: .
j_call: TRBJ2-7
v_call: TRBV28
d_call: .
cdr3_aa: CASSLWDENSYEQYF
cdr3_nt: TGTGCCAGCAGTTTATGGGACGAGAACTCCTACGAGCAGTACTTC

clone_size: many
j_call: TRBJ1-1
v_call: TRBV20-1
d_call: .
cdr3_aa: CSALTDSNTEAFF
cdr3_nt: TGCAGTGCCCTTACAGACAGCAACACTGAAGCTTTCTTT

clone_size: .
j_call: TRBJ2-4
v_call: TRBV20-1
d_call: .
cdr3_aa: CSAREHALAKNIQYF
cdr3_nt: TGCAGTGCTAGAGAACATGCTCTAGCCAAAAACATTCAGTACTTC

clone_size: .
j_call: TRBJ2-2
v_call: TRBV7-2
d_call: .
cdr3_aa: CASSFSPRTGELFF
cdr3_nt: TGTGCCAGCAGCTTCAGCCCCAGGACCGGGGAGCTGTTTTTT

clone_size: few
j_call: TRBJ1-5
v_call: TRBV20-1
d_call: .
cdr3_aa: CSARVPNQPQHF
cdr3_nt: TGCAGTGCTAGAGTACCCAATCAGCCCCAGCATTTT

clone_size: few
j_call: TRBJ2-7
v_call: TRBV11-2
d_call: .
cdr3_aa: CASSLFRDSLPYEQYF
cdr3_nt: TGTGCCAGCAGCTTATTCCGGGACTCACTGCCCTACGAGCAGTACTTC

clone_size: many
j_call: TRBJ2-5
v_call: TRBV7-2
d_call: .
cdr3_aa: CASTRLVQETQYF
cdr3_nt: TGTGCCAGCACCAGGTTGGTCCAAGAGACCCAGTACTTC

clone_size: many
j_call: TRBJ2-2
v_call: TRBV12-5
d_call: .
cdr3_aa: CASGLEVTGYTGELFF
cdr3_nt: TGTGCTAGTGGTTTGGAAGTAACAGGGTACACCGGGGAGCTGTTTTTT

clone_size: many
j_call: TRBJ1-2
v_call: TRBV11-2
d_call: .
cdr3_aa: CASSLTRGGLYGYTF
cdr3_nt: TGTGCCAGCAGCCTCACGCGGGGCGGGCTATATGGCTACACCTTC

clone_size: .
j_call: TRBJ2-5
v_call: TRBV12-3/TRBV12-4
d_call: TRBD2
cdr3_aa: CASGLGLAGGLGETQYF
cdr3_nt: TGTGCCAGCGGCCTGGGACTAGCGGGAGGCCTAGGGGAGACCCAGTACTTC

clone_size: .
j_call: TRBJ2-7
v_call: TRBV19
d_call: TRBD1
cdr3_aa: CASSARQGQQYF
cdr3_nt: TGTGCCAGTAGTGCCCGACAGGGACAGCAGTACTTC

clone_size: medium-sized
j_call: TRBJ2-1
v_call: TRBV20-1
d_call: TRBD2
cdr3_aa: CSALVAGVYNEQFF
cdr3_nt: TGCAGTGCCCTCGTAGCGGGAGTGTACAATGAGCAGTTCTTC

clone_size: .
j_call: TRBJ1-1
v_call: TRBV20-1
d_call: .
cdr3_aa: CSASARGFATEAFF
cdr3_nt: TGCAGTGCTAGCGCCCGAGGGTTCGCCACTGAAGCTTTCTTT

clone_size: .
j_call: TRBJ2-2
v_call: TRBV6-5
d_call: TRBD1
cdr3_aa: CASSYAWDRGRPGELFF
cdr3_nt: TGTGCCAGCAGTTACGCTTGGGACAGGGGGCGCCCCGGGGAGCTGTTTTTT

clone_size: .
j_call: TRBJ2-3
v_call: TRBV11-2
d_call: TRBD2
cdr3_aa: CASSLVTSGSSLHTQYF
cdr3_nt: TGTGCCAGCAGCTTAGTCACTAGCGGGAGCTCTCTACATACGCAGTATTTT

clone_size: few
j_call: TRBJ2-1
v_call: TRBV7-9
d_call: TRBD2
cdr3_aa: CASSLGGLAGSSYNEQFF
cdr3_nt: TGTGCCAGCAGCTTAGGCGGACTAGCGGGAAGCTCCTACAATGAGCAGTTCTTC

clone_size: few
j_call: TRBJ1-1
v_call: TRBV28
d_call: .
cdr3_aa: CASRERRAFTSNMNTEAFF
cdr3_nt: TGTGCCAGCAGGGAGCGACGGGCCTTTACCTCTAACATGAACACTGAAGCTTTCTTT

clone_size: .
j_call: TRBJ2-7
v_call: TRBV10-3
d_call: .
cdr3_aa: CAISEMDMIPYERYF
cdr3_nt: TGTGCCATCAGTGAAATGGACATGATACCCTACGAGCGGTACTTC